Described below is a single T cell receptor (beta chain) sequence and its context. This clone's antigen is unknown. From the germline J gene comes the end of the CDR3, since the read stops 3 residues before it. The data originate from a study of T cells in women clearing cervical HPV infection (dated by TCRdb to 2016 to 2019). As for the study more broadly: The cases were 20 to 25 women with histologically confirmed HPV16-related CIN3 or worse, and 2 of those women had invasive cancers. Among cases, blood sampling came a median of about 150 days after lesion detection, with an interquartile range of roughly 85 to 200 days. A median age of nearly 35 years was observed in cases versus under 40 in controls, and no significant differences in baseline characteristics were found. Five blinded duplicates per group were added as quality controls, so that approximately 60 samples were obtained: 50 or so participants and some 10 replicates. Cases and controls were matched on year of sample collection and on age within five years. An exploratory proof-of-principle case-control study, nested within the Guanacaste HPV Natural History Study in Costa Rica, was conducted to compare TCR repertoires across cervical HPV16 outcomes. The approximately 25 controls were women who cleared a single incident HPV16 infection within 12 months without developing precancer or cancer. In the parent cohort, fewer than 13,000 women aged 18 or older were enrolled in Guanacaste, Costa Rica, during about 1992 to 1994 and were followed for roughly 7 years. Blood from cases was collected at the visit where the lesion was first found, while blood from controls was collected once the infection could no longer be detected. HLA typing was available for only a few women, so HLA type could not be excluded as a confounder. The full study reports these points: The cross-sectional design could not show whether associations preceded infection or resulted from it; effector/memory subsets and HPV-specific T cells were not isolated. Across sequencing depths, CIN3+ cases showed significantly higher TCR repertoire richness than controls, but evenness did not differ between the groups. Because the number of T cells in each sample was unknown, differences in richness could reflect differing T-cell content rather than repertoire biology. Random forest classifiers that combined richness and V gene abundances separated cases from controls with an estimated AUC of 0.83. Cases had lower TRBV6-7 relative abundance than controls (about 0.1% versus 0.15%; Bonferroni P = 0.0008).

Using the immunoSEQ assay, multiplex PCR amplified TCR beta CDR3 regions from an average of 1200 ng of genomic DNA per sample. To correct primer bias, the assay used a complete synthetic TCR repertoire to set an amplification baseline. Amplicons were sequenced on the Illumina platform. The authors' pipeline ran thus. Sequences were error-corrected by clustering with frequency ratios and a modified nearest-neighbor algorithm and were then analyzed in the immunoSEQ Analyzer with IMGT gene definitions. At each rarefaction depth, TCR richness and evenness were averaged over 20 rarefaction repeats, and samples with fewer sequences than the depth were excluded. Relative abundances of V, D and J genes were compared between groups using Wilcoxon rank sum tests, with FDR correction applied. An intraclass correlation of around 96% for TCR richness and an average of 76.4% across 65 or so gene segments were obtained from the blinded duplicates. As stored in TCRdb, this immuneACCESS dataset retains in-frame rearrangements with V and J assigned. A fraction of the clones does not appear; measured against another copy, unresolved V genes explain less than half of the discrepancy, and the remainder lacks a known reason. That table supplies the V and J calls and clone size; D and trimming were determined from the DNA. The table for this sample records around 25,000 clones. The leading ten clones occupy around 10% of the sample.

The CDR3 goes from the cysteine to the phenylalanine over 15 residues. The DNA shown is the part of the CDR3 that was read: 36 bases, in frame from base 1. CDR1 and CDR2, per the germline V gene, are MNHNS and SASEGT. V is shortened by 2 bases, J by 2 bases, and the region joining them spans 11 bases. Every participant had a single incident cervical HPV16 infection, and prevalent HPV16 infections were excluded. Cervical HPV DNA was detected with MY09/MY11 PCR, and genotyping was done with dot-blot hybridization. Roughly 15 mL of heparinized blood was centrifuged, after which the buffy coat was aliquoted, frozen at -30 degrees C, and then stored at -80 degrees C. QIAGEN kits were used to extract genomic DNA from buffy coat specimens.

Source material: blood buffy coat. The rearranged chain carries TRBV6-1 and TRBJ2-3, with no D gene named confidently. This TCR was recovered from a woman between 18 and 75 years old with a cervical HPV16 infection that either progressed to CIN3+ or cleared (not recorded which). CDR3 loop: CASSENGLTTDTQYF. CDR3 DNA, as far as it was read: TGTGCCAGCAGTGAAAATGGGCTAACCACAGATACG.